Listed below are T cell receptor beta chains from one sample, sequenced in a study of blood T cell repertoires in COVID-19. Data came from immunoSEQ multiplex PCR; TCRdb stores just in-frame clones and leaves some out. The sample shows roughly 170,000 clones, around two thirds of them seen only once. The sequencing sample was made of peripheral blood. Receptors originate from a woman older than 75 with acute or convalescent COVID-19. Both conserved end residues are part of each CDR3. The D gene is left open where the match is weak. Clone size is given for some rows only: seen once, a few or many times, or a class if the clone is expanded.

>NA|15|TRBD2|TRBV5-4|TRBJ2-7
CASSLGLASSYEQYF
TGTGCCAGCAGCTTAGGACTAGCGAGCTCCTACGAGCAGTACTTC
>once|15|TRBD1|TRBV24-1|TRBJ1-2
CATSDRQGFNYGYTF
TGTGCCACCAGTGACCGACAGGGCTTTAACTATGGCTACACCTTC
>NA|15|TRBD1|TRBV2|TRBJ1-4
CASSQQGTGNAELFF
TGTGCCAGCAGCCAACAGGGGACTGGTAATGCGGAACTGTTTTTT
>NA|14|NA|TRBV19|TRBJ1-2
CASTLQGANYGYTF
TGTGCCAGTACACTACAGGGAGCAAACTATGGCTACACCTTC
>NA|18|NA|TRBV7-9|TRBJ2-6
CASSFTGIARPGANVLTF
TGTGCCAGCAGCTTCACCGGGATAGCGCGTCCTGGGGCCAACGTCCTGACTTTC
>NA|14|NA|TRBV19|TRBJ2-2
CASSSSGNTGELFF
TGTGCCAGTAGTAGTAGCGGGAACACCGGGGAGCTGTTTTTT
>NA|14|TRBD2|TRBV6-5|TRBJ2-3
CASSYRAGGDTQYF
TGTGCCAGCAGTTACCGAGCGGGAGGAGATACGCAGTATTTT
>NA|14|NA|TRBV6-5|TRBJ2-1
CASRPNRADNEQFF
TGTGCCAGCAGACCTAACCGAGCCGACAATGAGCAGTTCTTC
>NA|14|NA|TRBV5-4|TRBJ1-2
CASSLAGVEQGYTF
TGTGCCAGCAGCTTGGCCGGGGTGGAGCAAGGCTACACCTTC
>NA|16|NA|TRBV18|TRBJ2-7
CASSPPGGTALYEQYF
TGTGCCAGCTCACCACCAGGAGGGACAGCCCTCTACGAGCAGTACTTC
>NA|14|TRBD1|TRBV7-2|TRBJ1-3
CASSRQGDGNTIYF
TGTGCCAGCAGCAGACAGGGAGATGGAAACACCATATATTTT
>few|12|NA|TRBV9|TRBJ1-2
CASSPSKGGYTF
TGTGCCAGCAGCCCGAGCAAGGGGGGCTACACCTTC
>NA|14|TRBD2|TRBV19|TRBJ2-7
CATKGTSGSVEQYF
TGTGCCACCAAAGGGACTAGCGGGAGTGTTGAGCAGTACTTC
>NA|15|TRBD2|TRBV5-6|TRBJ2-5
CASSGLGTTQETQYF
TGTGCCAGCAGCGGACTAGGGACTACGCAAGAGACCCAGTACTTC
>few|16|TRBD2|TRBV13|TRBJ2-2
CASMLAGDSNTGELFF
TGTGCCAGCATGTTGGCGGGGGATTCGAACACCGGGGAGCTGTTTTTT
>many|15|TRBD1|TRBV3-1/TRBV3-2|TRBJ1-5
CASSQDTGAYQPQHF
TGTGCCAGCAGCCAAGATACAGGGGCCTATCAGCCCCAGCATTTT
>NA|14|NA|TRBV5-6|TRBJ2-7
CASSLASGSYEQYF
TGTGCCAGCAGCTTGGCGAGCGGCTCCTACGAGCAGTACTTC
>NA|14|TRBD1|TRBV5-5|TRBJ1-6
CASRTTGGNSPLHF
TGTGCCAGCAGAACGACAGGGGGAAATTCACCCCTCCACTTT
>few|14|TRBD1|TRBV5-4|TRBJ1-1
CASSSDRGVAEAFF
TGTGCCAGCAGCTCCGACAGGGGGGTCGCTGAAGCTTTCTTT
>NA|15|NA|TRBV10-3|TRBJ2-7
CAISGVRTASYEQYF
TGTGCCATCAGTGGTGTAAGGACAGCCTCCTACGAGCAGTACTTC
>NA|14|NA|TRBV9|TRBJ2-2
CASGRISSTGELFF
TGTGCCAGCGGGCGTATATCGTCCACCGGGGAGCTGTTTTTT
>once|15|TRBD1|TRBV6-5|TRBJ1-1
CASSPPGTGGTEAFF
TGTGCCAGCAGTCCTCCGGGGACAGGAGGCACTGAAGCTTTCTTT
>NA|17|NA|TRBV6-4|TRBJ1-5
CASRTNSGHKINQPQHF
TGTGCCAGCAGAACGAACTCGGGACATAAGATCAATCAGCCCCAGCATTTT
>NA|18|TRBD2|TRBV18|TRBJ2-2
CASSQTGTSVIYAGELFF
TGTGCCAGCTCACAGACCGGGACTAGCGTAATCTACGCCGGGGAGCTGTTTTTT
>few|16|NA|TRBV21-1|TRBJ2-7
CASSKPPQGQGYEQYF
TGTGCCAGCAGCAAACCCCCACAGGGACAAGGCTACGAGCAGTACTTC
>few|15|NA|TRBV6-4|TRBJ1-6
CASSDSSGGNSPLHF
TGTGCCAGCAGTGACTCTTCAGGAGGAAATTCACCCCTCCACTTT
>few|15|TRBD1|TRBV28|TRBJ2-3
CASSHGTGVTDTQYF
TGTGCCAGCAGTCATGGGACAGGGGTCACAGATACGCAGTATTTT
>once|14|TRBD1|TRBV28|TRBJ2-7
CASISTGGNYEQYF
TGTGCCAGCATATCTACAGGGGGCAATTACGAGCAGTACTTC
>many|14|TRBD1|TRBV28|TRBJ1-5
CASSSLTGNQPQHF
TGTGCCAGCAGTTCGTTGACAGGGAATCAGCCCCAGCATTTT
>NA|14|TRBD1|TRBV2|TRBJ1-5
CASSETGGNQPQHF
TGTGCCAGCAGTGAAACAGGGGGCAACCAGCCCCAGCATTTT
>NA|14|NA|TRBV3-1/TRBV3-2|TRBJ1-1
CASSQSELGTEAFF
TGTGCCAGCAGCCAAAGTGAGCTCGGCACTGAAGCTTTCTTT
>NA|15|TRBD1|TRBV4-1|TRBJ1-1
CASSLFRDRGTEAFF
TGCGCCAGCAGCCTTTTCCGGGACAGGGGAACTGAAGCTTTCTTT
>NA|13|NA|TRBV29-1|TRBJ2-1
CSVGSFSYNEQFF
TGCAGCGTTGGGAGTTTCTCCTACAATGAGCAGTTCTTC
>NA|14|TRBD2|TRBV2|TRBJ2-3
CASRAGGRTDTQYF
TGTGCCAGCCGTGCGGGAGGGCGTACAGATACGCAGTATTTT
>NA|11|NA|TRBV28|TRBJ1-4
CASSLERKLFF
TGTGCCAGCAGTTTAGAGCGTAAACTGTTTTTT
>NA|14|NA|TRBV29-1|TRBJ2-1
CSVASGEMLGGQFF
TGCAGCGTTGCCTCAGGAGAGATGCTCGGAGGGCAGTTCTTC
>NA|15|TRBD1|TRBV15|TRBJ2-5
CATSRDRVMVETQYF
TGTGCCACCAGCAGGGACAGGGTTATGGTGGAGACCCAGTACTTC
>few|16|TRBD1|TRBV18|TRBJ1-1
CASSMGQDRGLAEAFF
TGTGCCAGCTCAATGGGCCAGGACAGGGGCTTGGCTGAAGCTTTCTTT
>NA|14|TRBD1|TRBV29-1|TRBJ2-2
CSVGTGSPGGELFF
TGCAGCGTCGGGACAGGGTCCCCGGGGGGGGAGCTGTTTTTT
>NA|14|NA|TRBV12-5|TRBJ1-6
CASGEGQKNSPLHF
TGTGCTAGTGGAGAAGGACAGAAAAATTCACCCCTCCACTTT
>NA|17|TRBD2|TRBV14|TRBJ2-1
CASSTYRDYKIYNEQFF
TGTGCCAGCAGCACTTACCGGGACTATAAAATCTACAATGAGCAGTTCTTC
>NA|13|NA|TRBV7-3|TRBJ2-5
CASSFVEQETQYF
TGTGCCAGCAGCTTCGTAGAGCAAGAGACCCAGTACTTC
>NA|15|NA|TRBV27|TRBJ1-2
CASRPWGQGGYGYTF
TGTGCCAGCAGGCCCTGGGGGCAGGGCGGCTATGGCTACACCTTC
>NA|14|TRBD2|TRBV28|TRBJ2-1
CASRTRDYDNEQFF
TGTGCCAGCAGAACCCGGGACTACGACAATGAGCAGTTCTTC
>NA|15|NA|TRBV5-6|TRBJ2-3
CASSFSSAGTDTQYF
TGTGCCAGCAGCTTTTCTAGCGCGGGCACAGATACGCAGTATTTT